Listed below are T cell receptor beta chains from one sample, sequenced in a study of shared clonotypes between healthy human individuals. The table came from immunoSEQ multiplex PCR; TCRdb's copy has only in-frame clones and leaves some out. The sample holds some 2.3 million clones; approximately 93% are singletons and the top ten take 0.35% to 0.45%. Sequenced: naive CD4+ T cells from PBMCs. These receptors were taken from a man aged 18 to 30 in good health. Some clones in this sample may be carry-over from other donors' samples. CDR3s include the opening cysteine and the closing phenylalanine or tryptophan. The D gene is left open where the match is weak. Clone size is shown for a subset of rows, as once, few, many or a class of expanded clone.

D,length,size,J,V,CDR3,DNA
-,15,once,TRBJ2-7,TRBV5-4,CASSLASKSSYEQYF,TGTGCCAGCAGCTTGGCCTCCAAGAGCTCCTACGAGCAGTACTTC
-,13,-,TRBJ2-1,TRBV7-2,CASSFFRGNEQFF,TGTGCCAGCAGCTTCTTCAGGGGCAATGAGCAGTTCTTC
-,12,-,TRBJ2-7,TRBV2,CASTPEGYEQYF,TGTGCCAGCACCCCGGAGGGGTACGAGCAGTACTTC
-,15,-,TRBJ2-7,TRBV9,CASSVVGAREDEQYF,TGTGCCAGCAGCGTAGTGGGGGCCCGGGAGGACGAGCAGTACTTC
-,12,-,TRBJ2-1,TRBV7-9,CASSRGRGEQFF,TGTGCCAGCAGCCGCGGGCGGGGTGAGCAGTTCTTC
-,13,once,TRBJ2-1,TRBV5-6,CASSWGPYNEQFF,TGTGCCAGCAGTTGGGGTCCCTACAATGAGCAGTTCTTC
-,16,-,TRBJ2-1,TRBV9,CASSVAGTNLYNEQFF,TGTGCCAGCAGCGTGGCCGGGACCAACCTTTACAATGAGCAGTTCTTC
TRBD2,17,-,TRBJ2-5,TRBV7-6,CASSLRSGTSGTETQYF,TGTGCCAGCAGCTTAAGGTCGGGGACTAGCGGGACGGAGACCCAGTACTTC
-,20,-,TRBJ2-3,TRBV30,CAWSRGGSDVRTRSTDTQYF,TGTGCCTGGAGTAGGGGGGGGAGTGATGTAAGGACTCGTAGCACAGATACGCAGTATTTT
TRBD1,16,-,TRBJ1-6,TRBV28,CATGGTGGAGNSPLHF,TGTGCCACCGGGGGCACAGGGGGCGCAGGGAATTCACCCCTCCACTTT
-,19,-,TRBJ2-6,TRBV7-9,CASSLNLGWGLVGANVLTF,TGTGCCAGCAGCTTAAACCTTGGGTGGGGCTTAGTCGGGGCCAACGTCCTGACTTTC
TRBD1,16,-,TRBJ2-7,TRBV19,CASSTPGQGRAYEQYF,TGTGCCAGTAGTACCCCGGGACAGGGGAGGGCCTACGAGCAGTACTTC
TRBD2,14,-,TRBJ2-7,TRBV5-1,CASSLAGGRYEQYF,TGCGCCAGCAGCTTGGCGGGGGGTAGATACGAGCAGTACTTC
-,14,-,TRBJ2-3,TRBV7-6,CASSLVRFTDTQYF,TGTGCCAGCAGCTTGGTACGGTTCACAGATACGCAGTATTTT
TRBD2,15,-,TRBJ2-1,TRBV29-1,CSVGGTVNSYNEQFF,TGCAGCGTGGGAGGGACGGTTAACTCCTACAATGAGCAGTTCTTC
-,12,once,TRBJ1-5,TRBV6-6,CASRGGDQPQHF,TGTGCCAGCAGAGGGGGGGATCAGCCCCAGCATTTT
-,14,-,TRBJ2-7,TRBV6-1,CASSEGGAPYEQYF,TGTGCCAGCAGTGAAGGCGGGGCCCCGTACGAGCAGTACTTC
-,12,-,TRBJ2-5,TRBV11-3,CASSTAGETQYF,TGTGCCAGCAGCACCGCGGGAGAGACCCAGTACTTC
-,13,once,TRBJ2-2,TRBV7-2,CASSLGRTGELFF,TGTGCCAGCAGCTTAGGGAGGACCGGGGAGCTGTTTTTT
-,13,-,TRBJ1-2,TRBV30,CAWSPRAGYGYTF,TGTGCCTGGAGTCCTCGGGCAGGGTATGGCTACACCTTC
TRBD2,13,once,TRBJ2-5,TRBV10-3,CAIRAGLAAPLYF,TGTGCCATCAGGGCGGGACTAGCAGCCCCCCTGTACTTC
-,14,-,TRBJ2-5,TRBV6-6,CASSYSRQGKTQYF,TGTGCCAGCAGTTACTCCCGGCAGGGGAAGACCCAGTACTTC
TRBD2,16,-,TRBJ2-3,TRBV7-6,CASSLLLADSTDTQYF,TGTGCCAGCAGCTTACTACTAGCGGATAGCACAGATACGCAGTATTTT
TRBD1,14,few,TRBJ1-1,TRBV11-1,CASSTGDRATEAFF,TGTGCCAGCAGCACGGGGGACAGGGCCACTGAAGCTTTCTTT
-,14,few,TRBJ1-2,TRBV5-4,CASTSRARDYGYTF,TGTGCCAGCACCTCCAGGGCGAGGGACTATGGCTACACCTTC
-,11,few,TRBJ1-1,TRBV28,CASSFNTEAFF,TGTGCCAGCAGTTTCAACACTGAAGCTTTCTTT
TRBD1,16,-,TRBJ2-4,TRBV5-1,CASSLGPVGQGNIQYF,TGCGCCAGCAGCTTGGGCCCCGTGGGACAGGGGAACATTCAGTACTTC
-,14,-,TRBJ2-7,TRBV5-1,CASSTGTAPYEQYF,TGCGCCAGCAGCACCGGGACTGCCCCCTACGAGCAGTACTTC
-,13,-,TRBJ1-5,TRBV6-1,CASSDQARQPQHF,TGTGCCAGCAGTGATCAAGCCCGTCAGCCCCAGCATTTT
-,15,-,TRBJ1-2,TRBV6-5,CASTRGAGRNYGYTF,TGTGCCAGCACCAGAGGGGCAGGGCGGAACTATGGCTACACCTTC
-,11,few,TRBJ1-2,TRBV2,CASSTVYGYTF,TGTGCCAGCTCTACAGTATATGGCTACACCTTC
-,13,-,TRBJ2-7,TRBV4-3,CASSYRDGSEQYF,TGCGCCAGCAGCTATCGGGATGGCAGCGAGCAGTACTTC
TRBD2,17,-,TRBJ2-3,TRBV5-1,CASSLGTSGAGMDTQYF,TGCGCCAGCAGCTTGGGTACTAGCGGGGCTGGTATGGATACGCAGTATTTT
-,17,-,TRBJ2-3,TRBV7-2,CASSLMGRRSSTDTQYF,TGTGCCAGCAGCTTAATGGGGCGGAGATCTAGCACAGATACGCAGTATTTT
-,12,-,TRBJ2-3,TRBV7-2,CASSLFDDTQYF,TGTGCCAGCAGCTTGTTTGACGATACGCAGTATTTT